This is a list of T cell receptor beta chains from one sample in a study of blood T cell repertoires in COVID-19. Data came from immunoSEQ multiplex PCR; TCRdb stores just in-frame clones and leaves some out. The table records hundreds of thousands of clones, approximately 88% of them present only once. The material sequenced was PBMCs or T cells enriched from blood (not recorded which). The receptor set was obtained from a woman between 35 and 50 years old with acute COVID-19. Both conserved end residues are part of each CDR3. The order of the fields is D gene, V gene, clone size, J gene, CDR3 DNA, CDR3 protein. The D gene is left open where the match is weak. Some rows have no size entry. The others give once, few or many, or a class for an expanded clone.

>NA|TRBV2|NA|TRBJ1-1
TGTGCCAGCAGTGAATCTGGTAGGAGCACTGAAGCTTTCTTT
CASSESGRSTEAFF
>TRBD1|TRBV6-6|NA|TRBJ1-3
TGTGCCAGCAGTTACTCTGGACAGGATGGAAACACCATATATTTT
CASSYSGQDGNTIYF
>TRBD1|TRBV27|NA|TRBJ2-2
TGTGCCAGCAGCCGGACAGGGAAGAACACCGGGGAGCTGTTTTTT
CASSRTGKNTGELFF
>NA|TRBV7-9|few|TRBJ1-6
TGTGCCAGCAGCCCGACAGTTTTGGGTTCACCCCTCCACTTT
CASSPTVLGSPLHF
>TRBD1|TRBV5-5|NA|TRBJ2-3
TGTGCCAGCAGCTTGGTACAGGGGGCAGATACGCAGTATTTT
CASSLVQGADTQYF
>TRBD1|TRBV6-5|few|TRBJ1-3
TGTGCCAGCAGGATATCAGGGGGTCCTGGAAACACCATATATTTT
CASRISGGPGNTIYF
>TRBD1|TRBV19|few|TRBJ1-4
TGTGCCAGTAGTATCAACAGGGGCCGCATTAATGAAAAACTGTTTTTT
CASSINRGRINEKLFF
>NA|TRBV7-8|once|TRBJ2-1
TGTGCCAGCAGCTTAGGGGGTACAGGGTACAATGAGCAGTTCTTC
CASSLGGTGYNEQFF
>TRBD1|TRBV2|NA|TRBJ2-7
TGTGCCAGCAGTGAAGCGGGTGTCGGACAGGGCTGGGATGAGCAGTACTTC
CASSEAGVGQGWDEQYF
>TRBD1|TRBV27|NA|TRBJ1-2
TGTGCCAGCAGTTCGATAAGGACAGGCCATCAACTCGGCCGGGAGGGGATATATGGCTACACCTTC
CASSSIRTGHQLGREGIYGYTF
>NA|TRBV12-3/TRBV12-4|NA|TRBJ1-2
TGTGCCAGCAGTTTTGAGATTAACTATGGCTACACCTTC
CASSFEINYGYTF
>NA|TRBV7-9|NA|TRBJ2-1
TGTGCCAGCAGCCCCAAAGCTGATGAGCAGTTCTTC
CASSPKADEQFF
>NA|TRBV12-3/TRBV12-4|NA|TRBJ2-1
TGTGCCAGCAGCCTTAGTCTCGGGGATGAGCAGTTCTTC
CASSLSLGDEQFF
>NA|TRBV30|NA|TRBJ1-6
TGTGCCTGGAGTACCCTCACAGAACCCCTCCACTTT
CAWSTLTEPLHF
>NA|TRBV6-1|NA|TRBJ1-1
TGTGCCAGCAGTGAAGGGACTGCTGAAGCTTTCTTT
CASSEGTAEAFF
>TRBD1|TRBV29-1|NA|TRBJ1-1
TGCAGCGTTGAAGATCTTAGAGGGGGCATGGAGAACACTGAAGCTTTCTTT
CSVEDLRGGMENTEAFF
>NA|TRBV11-2|NA|TRBJ2-5
TGTGCCAGCAGCTACGGGGAGACCCAGTACTTC
CASSYGETQYF
>NA|TRBV6-5|NA|TRBJ2-2
TGTGCCTCGCGCGGGAACACCGGGGAGCTGTTTTTT
CASRGNTGELFF
>TRBD2|TRBV5-6|NA|TRBJ2-4
TGTGCCAGCAGCCTCAAGCGGGGGGCGGCCATTCAGTACTTC
CASSLKRGAAIQYF
>NA|TRBV7-2|NA|TRBJ1-5
TGTGCCAGCAGCTTAGGACAGACTAGCAATCAGCCCCAGCATTTT
CASSLGQTSNQPQHF
>NA|TRBV4-1|NA|TRBJ2-3
TGCGCCAGCAGCCAAGTCTCCTTGGGGCCTACAGATACGCAGTATTTT
CASSQVSLGPTDTQYF
>TRBD1|TRBV6-5|NA|TRBJ2-7
TGTGCCAGCAGCTTGACAGGGGGTTTACCCTACGAGCAGTACTTC
CASSLTGGLPYEQYF
>NA|TRBV4-2|NA|TRBJ2-1
TGTGCCAGCAGCCAAGTGGGGGGGGCTGTCAATGAGCAGTTCTTC
CASSQVGGAVNEQFF
>NA|TRBV19|NA|TRBJ1-1
TGTGCCAGTAGTAAGACAGAGGCTGAAGCTTTCTTT
CASSKTEAEAFF
>NA|TRBV18|NA|TRBJ2-5
TGTGCCAGCTCTTACAGGGAAGGAGAGACCCAGTACTTC
CASSYREGETQYF
>TRBD2|TRBV24-1|few|TRBJ2-2
TGTGCCACCAGTGGACTAGCGGGAACCGGGGAGCTGTTTTTT
CATSGLAGTGELFF
>NA|TRBV5-4|NA|TRBJ1-2
TGTGCCAGCAGCCATCCCCAGGTGAATGGCTACACCTTC
CASSHPQVNGYTF
>TRBD1|TRBV5-1|NA|TRBJ2-7
TGCGCCAGCAGCGGGACAGGGGGCTCCTACGAGCAGTACTTC
CASSGTGGSYEQYF